These T cell receptor beta chains were read from a single sample in a study of T cell responses to AZD1222 COVID-19 vaccine. Assay used: immunoSEQ multiplex PCR; TCRdb lists only in-frame clones, some missing. The sample has tens of thousands of clones; approximately 90% are singletons. The sample was peripheral blood, taken 28 days after the second AZD1222 dose. The source of these receptors is an adult who received the AZD1222 COVID-19 vaccine. CDR3s include the opening cysteine and the closing phenylalanine or tryptophan. Some rows have no size entry. The others give once, few or many, or a class for an expanded clone.

abundance: NA; j_gene: TRBJ2-3; v_gene: TRBV19; CDR3aa: CASSIGGGTDTQYF
abundance: NA; j_gene: TRBJ1-2; v_gene: TRBV24-1; CDR3aa: CATSDLPWGEQHYGYTF
abundance: NA; j_gene: TRBJ1-6; v_gene: TRBV6-4; CDR3aa: CARQGIETDNNSPLHF
abundance: NA; j_gene: TRBJ2-5; v_gene: TRBV2; CDR3aa: CASSEGTGFGETQYF
abundance: NA; j_gene: TRBJ1-1; v_gene: TRBV6-5; CDR3aa: CASSPGGVTEAFF
abundance: NA; j_gene: TRBJ2-5; v_gene: TRBV12-3/TRBV12-4; CDR3aa: CASSWGGETQYF
abundance: NA; j_gene: TRBJ1-1; v_gene: TRBV27; CDR3aa: CASSLDRGGNTEAFF
abundance: NA; j_gene: TRBJ2-1; v_gene: TRBV5-6; CDR3aa: CASSPLREYNEQFF
abundance: NA; j_gene: TRBJ1-1; v_gene: TRBV7-3; CDR3aa: CASSSGLNTEAFF
abundance: NA; j_gene: TRBJ2-3; v_gene: TRBV2; CDR3aa: CASSELRTDTQYF
abundance: NA; j_gene: TRBJ1-1; v_gene: TRBV7-9; CDR3aa: CASSFQGANTEAFF
abundance: NA; j_gene: TRBJ1-2; v_gene: TRBV10-3; CDR3aa: CAISPQGAKDYGYTF
abundance: few; j_gene: TRBJ1-2; v_gene: TRBV28; CDR3aa: CASSFTGSWGYTF
abundance: few; j_gene: TRBJ1-6; v_gene: TRBV7-3; CDR3aa: CASSLPYRLVGVYSPLHF
abundance: NA; j_gene: TRBJ2-7; v_gene: TRBV12-3/TRBV12-4; CDR3aa: CASSLADPYEQYF
abundance: NA; j_gene: TRBJ1-3; v_gene: TRBV4-1; CDR3aa: CASSRVEQAGNTIYF
abundance: NA; j_gene: TRBJ2-3; v_gene: TRBV2; CDR3aa: CASRTSKINTDTQYF
abundance: NA; j_gene: TRBJ1-1; v_gene: TRBV7-8; CDR3aa: CASSPGWGTGGNWDEAFF
abundance: few; j_gene: TRBJ1-5; v_gene: TRBV12-3/TRBV12-4; CDR3aa: CASSLRQDQPQHF
abundance: few; j_gene: TRBJ1-6; v_gene: TRBV7-2; CDR3aa: CASSLGGWNSPLHF
abundance: NA; j_gene: TRBJ2-1; v_gene: TRBV3-1/TRBV3-2; CDR3aa: CASSQEAGGLDEQFF
abundance: NA; j_gene: TRBJ1-5; v_gene: TRBV2; CDR3aa: CASSDVSLFGNQPQHF
abundance: NA; j_gene: TRBJ1-2; v_gene: TRBV2; CDR3aa: CASSERQGASDGYTF
abundance: NA; j_gene: TRBJ1-3; v_gene: TRBV28; CDR3aa: CASSLKDTIYF
abundance: NA; j_gene: TRBJ1-1; v_gene: TRBV5-5; CDR3aa: CASSLAYKNTEAFF
abundance: NA; j_gene: TRBJ1-2; v_gene: TRBV11-2; CDR3aa: CASSSQNRGGGYGYTF
abundance: NA; j_gene: TRBJ2-3; v_gene: TRBV7-2; CDR3aa: CASSVRGRRTDTQYF
abundance: NA; j_gene: TRBJ2-2; v_gene: TRBV15; CDR3aa: CATSSVSGAGELFF
abundance: NA; j_gene: TRBJ2-1; v_gene: TRBV6-5; CDR3aa: CASEAGYEQFF
abundance: once; j_gene: TRBJ1-4; v_gene: TRBV5-8; CDR3aa: CASSPDSGNEKLFF
abundance: NA; j_gene: TRBJ1-6; v_gene: TRBV30; CDR3aa: CAWSPQGDSPLHF
abundance: once; j_gene: TRBJ2-3; v_gene: TRBV19; CDR3aa: CASSMGPSTDTQYF
abundance: NA; j_gene: TRBJ1-1; v_gene: TRBV7-9; CDR3aa: CASSLITEAFF
abundance: NA; j_gene: TRBJ2-7; v_gene: TRBV4-1; CDR3aa: CASSQGTGGREQYF
abundance: NA; j_gene: TRBJ2-6; v_gene: TRBV27; CDR3aa: CASSFGRGSTGANVLTF
abundance: NA; j_gene: TRBJ1-5; v_gene: TRBV10-3; CDR3aa: CATQGEPSNQPQHF
abundance: NA; j_gene: TRBJ1-1; v_gene: TRBV7-6; CDR3aa: CASSTGPNTEAFF
abundance: NA; j_gene: TRBJ2-5; v_gene: TRBV19; CDR3aa: CASIGVEGTQYF
abundance: NA; j_gene: TRBJ1-1; v_gene: TRBV6-5; CDR3aa: CASSYSWQGGTEAFF
abundance: NA; j_gene: TRBJ2-3; v_gene: TRBV4-3; CDR3aa: CASSQEPSVPDTQYF
abundance: NA; j_gene: TRBJ1-4; v_gene: TRBV5-1; CDR3aa: CASRQASTNEKLFF
abundance: NA; j_gene: TRBJ2-2; v_gene: TRBV6-5; CDR3aa: CASRPTGRNTGELFF
abundance: few; j_gene: TRBJ1-6; v_gene: TRBV19; CDR3aa: CASSPGRYSSPLHF
abundance: NA; j_gene: TRBJ1-4; v_gene: TRBV24-1; CDR3aa: CATSDPGQVNEKLFF
abundance: few; j_gene: TRBJ1-6; v_gene: TRBV29-1; CDR3aa: CSVDPDTGGGSPLHF
abundance: NA; j_gene: TRBJ1-4; v_gene: TRBV12-3/TRBV12-4; CDR3aa: CASSQSNEKLFF
abundance: NA; j_gene: TRBJ2-1; v_gene: TRBV11-1; CDR3aa: CASTKTGTSGYNEQFF
abundance: NA; j_gene: TRBJ1-6; v_gene: TRBV5-1; CDR3aa: CASSRDRALYSPLHF
abundance: NA; j_gene: TRBJ1-6; v_gene: TRBV30; CDR3aa: CAWSAGANSDSPLHF
abundance: NA; j_gene: TRBJ1-2; v_gene: TRBV7-8; CDR3aa: CASSLEALSGYGYTF
abundance: once; j_gene: TRBJ1-6; v_gene: TRBV3-1/TRBV3-2; CDR3aa: CASSQGNGAGILSPLHF
abundance: NA; j_gene: TRBJ2-1; v_gene: TRBV30; CDR3aa: CAWSGQSGVGSEQFF
abundance: once; j_gene: TRBJ1-6; v_gene: TRBV18; CDR3aa: CASSPRPGQGNSPLHF
abundance: NA; j_gene: TRBJ2-1; v_gene: TRBV28; CDR3aa: CASSPSGYQFNEQFF
abundance: NA; j_gene: TRBJ1-6; v_gene: TRBV11-2; CDR3aa: CASSPGTENSPLHF
abundance: NA; j_gene: TRBJ1-1; v_gene: TRBV2; CDR3aa: CASTVWERTEAFF
abundance: NA; j_gene: TRBJ2-3; v_gene: TRBV4-3; CDR3aa: CASSQDLLAGARADTQYF
abundance: NA; j_gene: TRBJ2-2; v_gene: TRBV10-2; CDR3aa: CASSQPPGLGELFF
abundance: NA; j_gene: TRBJ1-6; v_gene: TRBV27; CDR3aa: CASSLGGSNSPLHF
abundance: NA; j_gene: TRBJ2-2; v_gene: TRBV7-9; CDR3aa: CASSGTSGGATAGELFF